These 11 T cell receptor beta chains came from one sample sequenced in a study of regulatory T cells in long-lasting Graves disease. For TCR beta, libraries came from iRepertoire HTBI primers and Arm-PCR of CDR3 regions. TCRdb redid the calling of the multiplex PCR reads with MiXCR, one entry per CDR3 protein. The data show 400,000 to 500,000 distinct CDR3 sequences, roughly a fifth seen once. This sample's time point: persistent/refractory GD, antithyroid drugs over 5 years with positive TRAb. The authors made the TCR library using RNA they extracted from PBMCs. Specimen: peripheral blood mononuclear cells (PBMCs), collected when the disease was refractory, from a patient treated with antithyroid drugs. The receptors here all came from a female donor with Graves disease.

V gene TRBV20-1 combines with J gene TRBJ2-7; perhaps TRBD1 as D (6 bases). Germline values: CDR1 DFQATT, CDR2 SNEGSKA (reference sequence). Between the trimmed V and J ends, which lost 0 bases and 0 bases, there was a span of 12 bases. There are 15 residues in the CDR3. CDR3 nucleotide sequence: TGCAGTGCTAGAGATCTTGGGACAAGCTCCTACGAGCAGTACTTC. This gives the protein CSARDLGTSSYEQYF.

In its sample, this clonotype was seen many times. The CDR3 protein is CASSPRTTQRNTEAFF. As DNA, the CDR3 is TGTGCCAGCAGTCCGAGAACAACGCAGAGGAACACTGAAGCTTTCTTT. The chain combines TRBV28 with TRBJ1-1; no firm D call. In germline, CDR1 is MDHEN, CDR2 SYDVKM. The CDR3 totals 16 residues. The V end lost 5 bases, the J end lost 1 base, and 17 bases lay between the germline ends.

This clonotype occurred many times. The CDR3 DNA sequence: TGTGCCAGCAGTTCACCGACAGGGGGTTATGCCGGGGAGCTGTTTTTT. Residues: CASSSPTGGYAGELFF. This chain links TRBV27 with TRBJ2-2; 9 nucleotides match TRBD1. Germline CDR1 MNHEY, CDR2 SMNVEV (reference sequence). Trimming cost V 4 bases and J 6 bases; bases outside gene matches: 9. This CDR3 comprises 16 residues.

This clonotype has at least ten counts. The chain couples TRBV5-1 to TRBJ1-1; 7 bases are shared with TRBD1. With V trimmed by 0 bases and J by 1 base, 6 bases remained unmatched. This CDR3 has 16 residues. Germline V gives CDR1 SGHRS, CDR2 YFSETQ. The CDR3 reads CASSLGQGWENTEAFF. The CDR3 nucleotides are TGCGCCAGCAGCTTGGGACAGGGATGGGAGAACACTGAAGCTTTCTTT.

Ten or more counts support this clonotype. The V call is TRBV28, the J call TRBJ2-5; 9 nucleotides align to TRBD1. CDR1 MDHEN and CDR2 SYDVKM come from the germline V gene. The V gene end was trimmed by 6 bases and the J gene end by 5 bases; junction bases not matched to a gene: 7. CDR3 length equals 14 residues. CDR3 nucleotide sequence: TGTGCCAGCAGCCTACAGGGGGCAACGGAGACCCAGTACTTC. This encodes CASSLQGATETQYF.

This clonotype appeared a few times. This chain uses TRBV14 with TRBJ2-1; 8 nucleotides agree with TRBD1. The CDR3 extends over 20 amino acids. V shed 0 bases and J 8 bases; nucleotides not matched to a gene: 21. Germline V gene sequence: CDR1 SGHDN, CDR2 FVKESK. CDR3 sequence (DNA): TGTGCCAGCAGCCAAGATCTGAGCTTCGGGACAGGTATAGCGCAGGATGAGCAGTTCTTC. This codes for CASSQDLSFGTGIAQDEQFF.

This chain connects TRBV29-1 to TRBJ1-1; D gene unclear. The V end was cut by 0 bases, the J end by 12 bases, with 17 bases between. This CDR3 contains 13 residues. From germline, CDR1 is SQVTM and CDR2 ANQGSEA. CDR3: CSVEDRGTPGTFF. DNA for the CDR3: TGCAGCGTTGAAGATAGAGGCACCCCGGGGACTTTCTTT. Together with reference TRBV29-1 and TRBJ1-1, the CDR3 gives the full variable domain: SAVISQKPSRDICQRGTSLTIQCQVDSQVTMMFWYRQQPGQSLTLIATANQGSEATYESGFVIDKFPISRPNLTFSTLTVSNMSPEDSSIYLCSVEDRGTPGTFFGQGTRLTVV.

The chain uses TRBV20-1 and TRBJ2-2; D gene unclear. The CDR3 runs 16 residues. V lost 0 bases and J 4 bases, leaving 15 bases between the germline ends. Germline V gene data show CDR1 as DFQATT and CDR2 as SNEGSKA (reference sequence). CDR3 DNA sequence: TGCAGTGCTAGAGATCCCTCTTCACACGTCACCGGGGAGCTGTTTTTT. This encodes CSARDPSSHVTGELFF.

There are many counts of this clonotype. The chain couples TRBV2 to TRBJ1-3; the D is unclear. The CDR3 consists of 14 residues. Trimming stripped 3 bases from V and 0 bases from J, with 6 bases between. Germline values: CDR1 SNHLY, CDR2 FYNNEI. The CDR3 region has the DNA TGTGCCAGCAGTGATGGCAGCTCTGGAAACACCATATATTTT. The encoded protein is CASSDGSSGNTIYF.

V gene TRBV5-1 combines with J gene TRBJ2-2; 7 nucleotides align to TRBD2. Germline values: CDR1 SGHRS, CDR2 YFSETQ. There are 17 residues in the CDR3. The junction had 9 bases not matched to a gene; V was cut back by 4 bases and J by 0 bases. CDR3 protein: CASSLDIGLANTGELFF. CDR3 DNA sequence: TGCGCCAGCAGCCTCGATATAGGACTAGCGAACACCGGGGAGCTGTTTTTT. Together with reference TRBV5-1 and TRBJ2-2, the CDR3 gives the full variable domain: KAGVTQTPRYLIKTRGQQVTLSCSPISGHRSVSWYQQTPGQGLQFLFEYFSETQRNKGNFPGRFSGRQFSNSRSEMNVSTLELGDSALYLCASSLDIGLANTGELFFGEGSRLTVL.

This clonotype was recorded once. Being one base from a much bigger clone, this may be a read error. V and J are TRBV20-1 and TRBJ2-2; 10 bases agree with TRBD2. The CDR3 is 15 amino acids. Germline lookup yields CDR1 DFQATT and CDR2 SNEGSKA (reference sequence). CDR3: CSASHGTSVTGELSF. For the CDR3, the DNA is TGCAGTGCTAGTCATGGGACTAGCGTCACCGGGGAGCTGTCTTTT.